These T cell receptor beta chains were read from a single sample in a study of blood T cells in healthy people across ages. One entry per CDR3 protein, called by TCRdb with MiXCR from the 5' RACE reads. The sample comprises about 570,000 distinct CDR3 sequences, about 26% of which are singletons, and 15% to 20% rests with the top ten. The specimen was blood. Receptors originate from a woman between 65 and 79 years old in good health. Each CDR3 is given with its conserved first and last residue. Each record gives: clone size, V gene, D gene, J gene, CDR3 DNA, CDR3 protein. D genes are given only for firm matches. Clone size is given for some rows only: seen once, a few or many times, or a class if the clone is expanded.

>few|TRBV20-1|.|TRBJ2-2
TGCAGTGCTAGGCGGGGAGAGGCCGGGGAGCTGTTTTTT
CSARRGEAGELFF
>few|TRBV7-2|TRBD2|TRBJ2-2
TGTGCCAGCAGCAACCCCGGGGGGGCCGGGGAGCTGTTTTTT
CASSNPGGAGELFF
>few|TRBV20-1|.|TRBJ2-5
TGCAGTGGGGCTAACGGAGAGACCCAGTACTTC
CSGANGETQYF
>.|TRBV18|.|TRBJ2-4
TGTGCCAGCTCCCAGCGAGGGGATAACATTCAGTACTTC
CASSQRGDNIQYF
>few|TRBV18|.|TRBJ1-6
TGTGCCAGCTCACCCCTGAACCTACAGCTTAATAATTCACCCCTCCACTTT
CASSPLNLQLNNSPLHF
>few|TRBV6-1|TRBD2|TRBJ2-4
TGTGCCAGCAACCAAGCGGGGAACATTCAGTACTTC
CASNQAGNIQYF
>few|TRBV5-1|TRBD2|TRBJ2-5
TGCGCCAGCAGCTTAAACTCACAAGCGGGGGAGCAGTACTTC
CASSLNSQAGEQYF
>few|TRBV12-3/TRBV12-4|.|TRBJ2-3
TGTGCCAGCAGCCGAGACAGGACCACAGATACGCAGTATTTT
CASSRDRTTDTQYF
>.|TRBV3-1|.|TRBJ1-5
TGTGCCAGCAGCCAAGCTTTACGTCAGCCCCAGCATTTT
CASSQALRQPQHF
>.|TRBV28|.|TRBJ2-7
TGTGCCAGCACCACACCTTACGAGCAGTACTTC
CASTTPYEQYF
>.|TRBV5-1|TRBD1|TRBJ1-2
TGCGCCAGCAGCTCTACTGGACAGGCCAATGGCTACACCTTC
CASSSTGQANGYTF
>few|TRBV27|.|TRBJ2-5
TGTGCCAGCAGGTCGACGAAGGGGGAGGAGACCCAGTACTTC
CASRSTKGEETQYF
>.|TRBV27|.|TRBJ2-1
TGTGCCAGCAGCCGACAGTGGGGCTCCTACAATGAGCAGTTCTTC
CASSRQWGSYNEQFF
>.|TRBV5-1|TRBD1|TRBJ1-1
TGCGCCAGCAGCCCGGGGACAGGGATGACTGAAGCTTTCTTT
CASSPGTGMTEAFF
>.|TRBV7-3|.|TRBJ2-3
.
CASSLRVGGGAADTRYF
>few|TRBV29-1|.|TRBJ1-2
TGCAGCGTTGCCGACAGGCTTAACTATGGCTACACCTTC
CSVADRLNYGYTF
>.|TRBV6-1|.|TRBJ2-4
TGTGCCAGCAGTGAAGGTACAGGGTCTCTTGCCAAAAACATTCAGTACTTC
CASSEGTGSLAKNIQYF
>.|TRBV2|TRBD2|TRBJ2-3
TGTGCCAGCAGTGAAGTGGGCGGGGGTCGAGATACGCAGTATTTT
CASSEVGGGRDTQYF
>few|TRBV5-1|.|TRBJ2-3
TGCGCCAGCAGTTGGGACGCCCGGTCAGATACGCAGTATTTT
CASSWDARSDTQYF
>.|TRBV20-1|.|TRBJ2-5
TGCAGTGCTGGGGAAGGGGAGACCCAGTACTTC
CSAGEGETQYF
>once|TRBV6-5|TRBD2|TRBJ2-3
TGTGCCAGCAGTTCGGGACTAGCGGGAGGAGTAACAGATACGCAGTATTTT
CASSSGLAGGVTDTQYF
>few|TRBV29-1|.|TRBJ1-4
TGCAGCCTACAGATCCCCGGTACCGAAATACTGTTTTTT
CSLQIPGTEILFF
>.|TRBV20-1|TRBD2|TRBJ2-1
TGCAGTGCTCCCCCGGCGGGGGGGCTGAATGAGCAGTTCTTC
CSAPPAGGLNEQFF
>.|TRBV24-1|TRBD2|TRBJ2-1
TGTGCCACGGCCCCCGGAGTAGTCCTGAGGGGTAGCGGGAGGGATGAGCAGTTCTTC
CATAPGVVLRGSGRDEQFF
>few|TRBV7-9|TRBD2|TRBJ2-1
TGTGCCAGCAGCGCATTCACTAGCGGGGGGCGAAATGAGCAGTTCTTC
CASSAFTSGGRNEQFF
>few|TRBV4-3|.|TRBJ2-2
TGCGCCAGCAGCCCAAGGGCGACTTCCCCCGGGGAGCTGTTTTTT
CASSPRATSPGELFF
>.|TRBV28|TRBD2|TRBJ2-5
TGTGCCAGCAGGGGCGGGGGGCCTCAAGAGACCCAGTACTTC
CASRGGGPQETQYF
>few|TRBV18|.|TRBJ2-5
TGTGCCAGCTCACCGCGAAGTACAGATCAAGAGACCCAGTACTTC
CASSPRSTDQETQYF
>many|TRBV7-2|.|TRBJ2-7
TGTGCCAGCAGCTCCGTTTACGAGCAGTACTTC
CASSSVYEQYF
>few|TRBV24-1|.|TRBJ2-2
TGTGCCACCAGTGCCCAGGGCACCGGGGAGCTGTTTTTT
CATSAQGTGELFF
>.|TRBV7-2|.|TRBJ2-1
TGTGCCAGCAACCGGGACCCAAACGGCAATGAGCAGTTCTTC
CASNRDPNGNEQFF
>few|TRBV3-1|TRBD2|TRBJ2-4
TGTGCCAGCAGCCTATACGGGGGGGCGGCCAAAAACATTCAGTACTTC
CASSLYGGAAKNIQYF
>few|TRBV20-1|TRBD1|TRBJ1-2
TGCAGTGCAACACAACAGGGGGTCACCTTC
CSATQQGVTF
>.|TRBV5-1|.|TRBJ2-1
TGCGCCAGCAGCTTGGGAGCAGGGGGGTCGGGTGAGCAGTTCTTC
CASSLGAGGSGEQFF
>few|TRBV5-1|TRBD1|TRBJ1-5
TGCGCCAGCAGCGAGGACAGGGATAATCAGCCCCAGCATTTT
CASSEDRDNQPQHF
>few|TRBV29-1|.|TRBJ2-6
TGCAGCGTGGACAACAACCACGGGGCCAACGTCCTGACTTTC
CSVDNNHGANVLTF
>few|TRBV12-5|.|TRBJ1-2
TGTGCTAGTGGTTTGGTCAACAGCTTGGGCTACACCTTC
CASGLVNSLGYTF
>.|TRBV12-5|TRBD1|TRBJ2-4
TGTGCTAGTGGCAACGGACAGGGGGACATTCAGTACTTC
CASGNGQGDIQYF
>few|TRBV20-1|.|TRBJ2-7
TGCAGTGCTAGATCGGGACTGGTGAAGTACGAGCAGTACTTC
CSARSGLVKYEQYF
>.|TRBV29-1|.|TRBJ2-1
TGCAGCGTTGTAGTTTACGATGAGCAGTTCTTC
CSVVVYDEQFF
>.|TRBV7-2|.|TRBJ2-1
TGTGCCAGCAGCTCCCAGAGAGAGCAGTTCTTC
CASSSQREQFF
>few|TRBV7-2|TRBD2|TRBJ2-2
TGTGCCAGCAGCTTCATTAGCGGGGGTTACACCGGGGAGCTGTTTTTT
CASSFISGGYTGELFF
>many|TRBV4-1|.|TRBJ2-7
TGCGCCAGCAGCCGGACTACAGGGTCTGGGGAGCAGTACTTC
CASSRTTGSGEQYF
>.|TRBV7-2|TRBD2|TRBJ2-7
TGTGCCAGCAGCTTCCATAGCGGGGGGGCAACAGACGAGCAGTACTTC
CASSFHSGGATDEQYF
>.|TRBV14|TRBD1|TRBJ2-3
TGTGCCAGCAGCTCGGGACAGTACACAGATACGCAGTATTTT
CASSSGQYTDTQYF
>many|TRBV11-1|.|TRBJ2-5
TGTGCCAGCAGCTTGAGCCCTATGGAGACCCAGTACTTC
CASSLSPMETQYF
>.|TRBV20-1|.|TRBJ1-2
TGCAGTGCTAGAAGAGGGGGTGGCTACACCTTC
CSARRGGGYTF
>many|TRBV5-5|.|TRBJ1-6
TGTGCCAGCAGCTTGGAGTGGTTGCAGGGTAGTATCCACTTT
CASSLEWLQGSIHF
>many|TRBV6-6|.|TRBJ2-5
TGTGCCAGCAGTTCTACTAGTTGGGAGACCCAGTACTTC
CASSSTSWETQYF
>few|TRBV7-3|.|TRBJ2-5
TGTGCCAGCAGCCCGGGGGGCGAACAAGAGACCCAGTACTTC
CASSPGGEQETQYF
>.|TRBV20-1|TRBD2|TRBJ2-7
TGCAGTGCTAGCACCACTAGCGGGGGGGTCCACTTTACCTACGAGCAGTACTTC
CSASTTSGGVHFTYEQYF
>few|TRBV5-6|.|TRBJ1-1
TGTGCCAGCAGCTTGTTGGGGGCGGGGATGAACACTGAAGCTTTCTTT
CASSLLGAGMNTEAFF
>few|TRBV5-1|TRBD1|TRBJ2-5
TGCGCCAGCGGAACACAGGGGAGTCCACAAGAGACCCAGTACTTC
CASGTQGSPQETQYF
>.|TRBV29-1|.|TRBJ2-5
TGCAGCGTTACCAGGGACGGAGAGACCCAGTACTTC
CSVTRDGETQYF